Listed below are T cell receptor beta chains from one sample, sequenced in a study of OX40 agonist ivuxolimab in advanced cancers. Clones were read by immunoSEQ multiplex PCR, and TCRdb kept only the in-frame ones, dropping some. This repertoire shows about 58,000 clones, about 90% found once; its top ten account for 3.5% to 4%. The sequenced sample was CD4+ or CD8+ T cells sorted from blood, obtained in a trial of the OX40 agonist ivuxolimab. All receptors come from an adult with an advanced solid tumor such as melanoma, head and neck, liver or kidney cancer. Both conserved end residues are part of each CDR3. Each record gives: J gene, V gene, clone size, D gene, CDR3 DNA, CDR3 protein. The D gene is left open where the match is weak. A row's size may be missing; if present it is once, few, many or a size class.

J: TRBJ2-1
V: TRBV6-5
size: .
D: .
DNA: TGTGCCAGCAGTTATGCGGGCACAGCCTACAATGAGCAGTTCTTC
CDR3: CASSYAGTAYNEQFF

J: TRBJ1-2
V: TRBV4-3
size: once
D: .
DNA: TGCGCCAGCAGCAGCGCGGGCCCGGACTATGGCTACACCTTC
CDR3: CASSSAGPDYGYTF

J: TRBJ1-1
V: TRBV27
size: .
D: .
DNA: TGTGCCAGCAGTCCCAGGGAGGGGTGGACTGAAGCTTTCTTT
CDR3: CASSPREGWTEAFF

J: TRBJ2-1
V: TRBV4-2
size: once
D: .
DNA: TGTGCCAGCAGCCCCACTCTTTTGTTGGATGAGCAGTTCTTC
CDR3: CASSPTLLLDEQFF

J: TRBJ2-1
V: TRBV28
size: once
D: TRBD2
DNA: TGTGCCAGCAGCCCGGGACTAGCAGGCGATGAGCAGTTCTTC
CDR3: CASSPGLAGDEQFF

J: TRBJ1-4
V: TRBV14
size: .
D: .
DNA: TGTGCCAGCAGCCTCGGGAGGGGAGGCAATGAAAAACTGTTTTTT
CDR3: CASSLGRGGNEKLFF

J: TRBJ2-2
V: TRBV1
size: .
D: .
DNA: TGCACCAGCAGCCGGGGGCAGACAGGCAAATCGAACACCGGGGAGCTGTTTTTT
CDR3: CTSSRGQTGKSNTGELFF

J: TRBJ2-2
V: TRBV29-1
size: .
D: TRBD2
DNA: TGCAGCGTTGAAGATCTCGCGGGAGATACCGGGGAGCTGTTTTTT
CDR3: CSVEDLAGDTGELFF

J: TRBJ1-5
V: TRBV4-2
size: .
D: .
DNA: TGTGCCAGCAGCCAAGCGGGTGCGGCAGGCCTCAATCAGCCCCAGCATTTT
CDR3: CASSQAGAAGLNQPQHF

J: TRBJ2-7
V: TRBV25-1
size: once
D: TRBD1
DNA: TGTGCCAGCAGTGAATATGGTGGACAGGGTTACGAGCAGTACTTC
CDR3: CASSEYGGQGYEQYF

J: TRBJ2-3
V: TRBV7-8
size: .
D: TRBD2
DNA: TGTGCCAGCAGCCCCGGGACTAACACAGATACGCAGTATTTT
CDR3: CASSPGTNTDTQYF

J: TRBJ2-1
V: TRBV7-2
size: .
D: TRBD2
DNA: TGTGCCAGCAGTTCCGGGGTAGCGGGTAACGGTGAGCAGTTCTTC
CDR3: CASSSGVAGNGEQFF

J: TRBJ1-1
V: TRBV6-4
size: .
D: TRBD1
DNA: TGTGCCAGCAGTGACAGGGGGCAGGGGTTTAAGGGCACTGAAGCTTTCTTT
CDR3: CASSDRGQGFKGTEAFF

J: TRBJ1-2
V: TRBV14
size: .
D: TRBD1
DNA: TGTGCCAGCAGCCAAGCACAGGGGGGCTATGGCTACACCTTC
CDR3: CASSQAQGGYGYTF

J: TRBJ2-3
V: TRBV11-2
size: .
D: TRBD1
DNA: TGTGCCAGCAGCCTGGGACAGGGTGCAGATACGCAGTATTTT
CDR3: CASSLGQGADTQYF

J: TRBJ2-2
V: TRBV15
size: .
D: TRBD2
DNA: TGTGCCACCAGCGGCCTTCGGACTAGCGGGAGTTCCCCGAACACCGGGGAGCTGTTTTTT
CDR3: CATSGLRTSGSSPNTGELFF

J: TRBJ2-7
V: TRBV5-1
size: .
D: .
DNA: TGCGCCAGCAGCTTGCAGATGGGGAGGTACGAGCAGTACTTC
CDR3: CASSLQMGRYEQYF

J: TRBJ2-1
V: TRBV19
size: .
D: .
DNA: TGTGCCAGTAGTATAGAGGGCCCAAGCTCCTACAATGAGCAGTTCTTC
CDR3: CASSIEGPSSYNEQFF

J: TRBJ2-1
V: TRBV5-1
size: few
D: .
DNA: TGCGCCAGCAGCTTGAGGGCAGGCGATCTCTCCTACAATGAGCAGTTCTTC
CDR3: CASSLRAGDLSYNEQFF

J: TRBJ2-3
V: TRBV7-8
size: .
D: TRBD2
DNA: TGTGCCAGCAGCTTACAGGGACTAGCGGGAGGGCCCACAGATACGCAGTATTTT
CDR3: CASSLQGLAGGPTDTQYF

J: TRBJ1-4
V: TRBV28
size: .
D: .
DNA: TGTGCCAGCAGTTTATGGGAGGGTGGGGATGAAAAACTGTTTTTT
CDR3: CASSLWEGGDEKLFF

J: TRBJ2-7
V: TRBV25-1
size: .
D: .
DNA: TGTGCCAGCAGTGACTTCGACGAGCAGTACTTC
CDR3: CASSDFDEQYF

J: TRBJ2-1
V: TRBV7-2
size: .
D: .
DNA: TGTGCCAGCAGCTTTTCCACCCAGTACAATGAGCAGTTCTTC
CDR3: CASSFSTQYNEQFF

J: TRBJ1-3
V: TRBV28
size: .
D: .
DNA: TGTGCCAGCAGCCCCCCCGGCGACACCATATATTTT
CDR3: CASSPPGDTIYF

J: TRBJ2-3
V: TRBV7-3
size: .
D: TRBD1
DNA: TGTGCCAGCAGCCCCGGGACAGCCACAGATACGCAGTATTTT
CDR3: CASSPGTATDTQYF

J: TRBJ2-2
V: TRBV4-3
size: .
D: TRBD2
DNA: TGCGCCAGCAGCCAAGACCGGACTAGCGGAATGAACACCGGGGAGCTGTTTTTT
CDR3: CASSQDRTSGMNTGELFF

J: TRBJ2-7
V: TRBV28
size: .
D: TRBD2
DNA: TGTGCCAGCACTCGGGCGGGGGTTGGCGAGCAGTACTTC
CDR3: CASTRAGVGEQYF

J: TRBJ2-7
V: TRBV27
size: .
D: .
DNA: TGTGCCAGCAGTTCGACAGCTCCCTACGAGCAGTACTTC
CDR3: CASSSTAPYEQYF

J: TRBJ2-1
V: TRBV5-8
size: few
D: TRBD2
DNA: TGTGCCAGCAGTTTAGGACTAGCGGGGTCCTTCAATGAGCAGTTCTTC
CDR3: CASSLGLAGSFNEQFF

J: TRBJ2-7
V: TRBV4-3
size: .
D: .
DNA: TGCGCCAGCAGCCAAGATGGCGGATCCTACGAGCAGTACTTC
CDR3: CASSQDGGSYEQYF

J: TRBJ1-3
V: TRBV13
size: .
D: .
DNA: TGTGCCAGCAGCTTAGGGGCCTCTGGAAACACCATATATTTT
CDR3: CASSLGASGNTIYF

J: TRBJ1-1
V: TRBV6-1
size: .
D: TRBD1
DNA: TGTGCCAGCAGAGTAGACAGGGTTGGGAACACTGAAGCTTTCTTT
CDR3: CASRVDRVGNTEAFF

J: TRBJ1-2
V: TRBV28
size: .
D: .
DNA: TGTGCCAGCAGCCAAGTAGGGGGGGCGAGTGGCTACACCTTC
CDR3: CASSQVGGASGYTF

J: TRBJ1-2
V: TRBV19
size: once
D: .
DNA: TGTGCCAGTAGTCCGGCGGTACGGTATGGCTACACCTTC
CDR3: CASSPAVRYGYTF

J: TRBJ1-1
V: TRBV6-6
size: .
D: .
DNA: TGTGCCAGCAGCCCGCAGGAGGGCATGAACACTGAAGCTTTCTTT
CDR3: CASSPQEGMNTEAFF

J: TRBJ1-2
V: TRBV4-1
size: .
D: .
DNA: TGCGCCAGCAGCCCTGCAGGAACTAACTATGGCTACACCTTC
CDR3: CASSPAGTNYGYTF

J: TRBJ1-2
V: TRBV5-4
size: .
D: .
DNA: TGTGCCAGCAGCTTGGTCGCTAACGGCTACACCTTC
CDR3: CASSLVANGYTF

J: TRBJ2-7
V: TRBV7-2
size: few
D: .
DNA: TGTGCCAGCAGCCGTAAGGGACGGTCGATTACCTACGAGCAGTACTTC
CDR3: CASSRKGRSITYEQYF

J: TRBJ1-4
V: TRBV28
size: .
D: .
DNA: TGTGCCAGCAGTTACAGGATTGCAACTAATGAAAAACTGTTTTTT
CDR3: CASSYRIATNEKLFF

J: TRBJ2-1
V: TRBV28
size: .
D: .
DNA: TGTGCCAGCAGTTCTGACACTCGCTACAATGAGCAGTTCTTC
CDR3: CASSSDTRYNEQFF

J: TRBJ2-1
V: TRBV11-3
size: once
D: .
DNA: TGTGCCAGCAGCTCTACAGGGTTAGATGAGCAGTTCTTC
CDR3: CASSSTGLDEQFF

J: TRBJ2-2
V: TRBV7-8
size: .
D: .
DNA: TGTGCCAGCAGCCCGACTTGGGCGAACACCGGGGAGCTGTTTTTT
CDR3: CASSPTWANTGELFF

J: TRBJ2-7
V: TRBV5-6
size: once
D: .
DNA: TGTGCCAGCAGCTCTTCGTTACAGACCTACGAGCAGTACTTC
CDR3: CASSSSLQTYEQYF

J: TRBJ1-4
V: TRBV27
size: .
D: .
DNA: TGTGCCAGCAGTTACACTGCAACTAATGAAAAACTGTTTTTT
CDR3: CASSYTATNEKLFF

J: TRBJ2-7
V: TRBV18
size: .
D: TRBD1
DNA: TGTGCCAGCTCACCACCGGACAGGCCCTACGAGCAGTACTTC
CDR3: CASSPPDRPYEQYF

J: TRBJ2-7
V: TRBV13
size: once
D: .
DNA: TGTGCCAGCAGCCTCGGCACGTCCTACGAGCAGTACTTC
CDR3: CASSLGTSYEQYF

J: TRBJ2-1
V: TRBV7-6
size: .
D: .
DNA: TGTGCCAGCAGTACGGACAGATACAATGAGCAGTTCTTC
CDR3: CASSTDRYNEQFF

J: TRBJ2-7
V: TRBV6-5
size: .
D: .
DNA: TGTGCCAGCAGCTCAACTTTAGCCACCTACGAGCAGTACTTC
CDR3: CASSSTLATYEQYF

J: TRBJ1-5
V: TRBV2
size: .
D: .
DNA: TGTGCCAGCAGTGAGTTCAGGTATAGCAATCAGCCCCAGCATTTT
CDR3: CASSEFRYSNQPQHF

J: TRBJ2-5
V: TRBV27
size: .
D: .
DNA: TGTGCCAGCAGTTTGGACTCCGGGGAGACCCAGTACTTC
CDR3: CASSLDSGETQYF

J: TRBJ2-7
V: TRBV28
size: .
D: TRBD1
DNA: TGTGCCAGCAGCACTATAACCTCGGGACAGGGCTCCCCACACTACTACGAGCAGTACTTC
CDR3: CASSTITSGQGSPHYYEQYF

J: TRBJ2-1
V: TRBV27
size: .
D: TRBD2
DNA: TGTGCCAGCAGTCTAGCGGGTTCCTACAATGAGCAGTTCTTC
CDR3: CASSLAGSYNEQFF

J: TRBJ2-7
V: TRBV6-4
size: .
D: .
DNA: TGTGCCAGCAGTTTTTACTGGGCCTCGAACAGTTACGAGCAGTACTTC
CDR3: CASSFYWASNSYEQYF

J: TRBJ2-7
V: TRBV11-2
size: .
D: TRBD2
DNA: TGTGCCAGCAGCCCCCCCCAAGCGGGGGACTCCTACGAGCAGTACTTC
CDR3: CASSPPQAGDSYEQYF

J: TRBJ2-7
V: TRBV27
size: medium-sized
D: .
DNA: TGTGCCAGCAGTTTAGGACAGACCTACGAGCAGTACTTC
CDR3: CASSLGQTYEQYF

J: TRBJ1-5
V: TRBV7-9
size: .
D: .
DNA: TGTGCCAGCAGCTTAGAAGGCAACAATCAGCCCCAGCATTTT
CDR3: CASSLEGNNQPQHF

J: TRBJ2-5
V: TRBV9
size: .
D: TRBD2
DNA: TGTGCCAGCAGCCCCCGCTCAAATCCGGGACTAATAGAGACCCAGTACTTC
CDR3: CASSPRSNPGLIETQYF

J: TRBJ2-4
V: TRBV6-6
size: once
D: TRBD2
DNA: TGTGCCAGCAGAGATCCCTCGGGCGGGAGAGGGGACATTCAGTACTTC
CDR3: CASRDPSGGRGDIQYF

J: TRBJ2-2
V: TRBV5-1
size: once
D: .
DNA: TGCGCCAGCAGCTTGGCCACCAGAGCGACCTCGAACACCGGGGAGCTGTTTTTT
CDR3: CASSLATRATSNTGELFF

J: TRBJ2-7
V: TRBV4-1
size: .
D: TRBD1
DNA: TGCGCCAGCAGCCAAGATCGTGGGGCAGGGGGCGCGTCTAGCCCCTACGAGCAGTACTTC
CDR3: CASSQDRGAGGASSPYEQYF